The next 9 T cell receptor beta chains were all read from a single sample in a study of blood T cells in healthy people across ages. A second 7 to 11 cycle PCR used barcoded and J-beta primers. TCRdb re-called the 5' RACE reads with MiXCR, one entry per CDR3 protein. The repertoire consists of about a million distinct CDR3 sequences, with roughly half occurring once and the leading ten covering over 20%. Specimen: blood. The receptors stem from a woman aged 60-75 years in good health.

The chain joins TRBV12-3 or TRBV12-4 to TRBJ2-1, with TRBD2 matching over 8 bases. The V gene end was trimmed by 4 bases and the J gene end by 9 bases; junction bases not matched to a gene: 20. The CDR3 runs to 18 residues. As DNA, the CDR3 is TGTGCCAGCAGTTCTAAAGGTTCCGGGAGGGCCGTTTGGGCTGAGCAGTTCTTC. Residues: CASSSKGSGRAVWAEQFF.

This clonotype was counted a few times. V is TRBV12-3 or TRBV12-4 and J is TRBJ2-4, with D perhaps matching TRBD1 (6 bases). Gene TRBJ2-7 matches the end of the DNA better, so the J call may be wrong. The CDR3 consists of 15 residues. Here the CDR3 DNA reads TGTGCCAGCAGCCCTCAAAGGTTCAGGGGCTACGAGCAGTACTTC. As protein: CASSPQRFRGYEQYF.

This clonotype has a single count. The rearrangement joins TRBV11-2 to TRBJ1-2; 12 bases are a match to TRBD1. The CDR3 contains 17 residues. The V and J ends lost 5 bases and 4 bases, in that order; junction bases with no gene match: 11. In germline, CDR1 is SGHAT, CDR2 FQNNGV. The CDR3 DNA reads TGTGCCAGCAGCCCGGGGGACAGGGGGCCCGTTGGCTATGGCTACACCTTC. Its protein is CASSPGDRGPVGYGYTF.

The CDR3 nucleotides read TGTGCCAGCAGCTCCCCCTGGGACAGGGGGCCAGAGACCCAGTACTTC. Protein sequence: CASSSPWDRGPETQYF. The rearrangement links TRBV11-3 to TRBJ2-5; 12 bases align to TRBD1. The germline V gene has CDR1 SGHNT and CDR2 YENEEA. This CDR3 has 16 residues. V dropped 4 bases and J dropped 4; count of bases not matched to a gene: 7. The entire variable domain, with the rest obtained from reference TRBV11-3 and TRBJ2-5, is as follows: EAGVVQSPRYKIIEKKQPVAFWCNPISGHNTLYWYLQNLGQGPELLIRYENEEAVDDSQLPKDRFSAERLKGVDSTLKIQPAELGDSAVYLCASSSPWDRGPETQYFGPGTRLLVL.

The CDR3 reads CASSYQTSGRAEETQYF. The DNA for the CDR3 is TGTGCCAGCAGTTACCAGACTAGCGGGAGGGCCGAAGAGACCCAGTACTTC. The chain combines TRBV6-6 with TRBJ2-5; 14 bases line up with TRBD2. V was pared by 2 bases and J by 3 bases, with 5 bases of the junction left unmatched. The germline gives CDR1 MNHNY, CDR2 SVGAGI (reference sequence). This CDR3 region has 17 residues.

V usage is TRBV7-2 and J usage is TRBJ2-5; perhaps TRBD2 as D (6 bases). V was shortened by 5 bases and J by 5 bases, with 24 bases between the two germline ends. Germline CDR1 is SGHTA and CDR2 is FQGNSA. CDR3 size: 17 residues. The DNA for the CDR3 is TGTGCCAGCAGCCCCCAAATATCGCTCGGGAGCTGGGAGACCCAGTACTTC. This translates into CASSPQISLGSWETQYF.

The chain has TRBV3-1 and TRBJ2-5, with D uncertain. Per germline, CDR1 LGHDT and CDR2 YNNKEL (reference sequence). The V gene lost 2 bases and the J gene lost 0 bases, with 7 bases spanning the gap. The length of the CDR3 is 14 residues. Here the CDR3 reads CASSQLRDQETQYF. In DNA form, the CDR3 reads TGTGCCAGCAGCCAACTTCGGGACCAAGAGACCCAGTACTTC.

The chain links TRBV7-2 to TRBJ2-1; maybe TRBD2 (6 bases). The CDR3 runs to 15 residues. The germline CDR1 and CDR2 sequences are SGHTA and FQGNSA. Trimming took 4 bases from V and 7 from J, leaving 17 bases between them. The CDR3 spells CASSSGTYARNEQFF. CDR3 DNA sequence: TGTGCCAGCAGCTCTGGGACTTATGCTCGAAATGAGCAGTTCTTC.

The chain is built from TRBV28 and TRBJ2-7, with TRBD2 identical over 8 bases. The junction had 18 bases not matched to a gene; V was cut back by 5 bases and J by 12 bases. There are 15 residues in the CDR3. The germline CDR1 and CDR2 sequences are MDHEN and SYDVKM. In DNA, the CDR3 is TGTGCCAGCAGTCCCTCGGGGACTAGTGGCTCGCTTCGGTACTTC. Protein: CASSPSGTSGSLRYF.